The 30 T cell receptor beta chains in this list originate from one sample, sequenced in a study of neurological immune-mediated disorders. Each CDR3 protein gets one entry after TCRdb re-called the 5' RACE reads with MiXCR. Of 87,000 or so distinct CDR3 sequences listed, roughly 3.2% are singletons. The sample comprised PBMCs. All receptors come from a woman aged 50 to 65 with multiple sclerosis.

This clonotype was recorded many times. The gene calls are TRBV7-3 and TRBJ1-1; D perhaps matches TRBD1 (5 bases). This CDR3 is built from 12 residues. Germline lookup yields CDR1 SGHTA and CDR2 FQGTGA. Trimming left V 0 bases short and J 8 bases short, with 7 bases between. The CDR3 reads CASSLTQGEAFF. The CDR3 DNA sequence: TGTGCCAGCAGCTTAACCCAGGGAGAAGCTTTCTTT.

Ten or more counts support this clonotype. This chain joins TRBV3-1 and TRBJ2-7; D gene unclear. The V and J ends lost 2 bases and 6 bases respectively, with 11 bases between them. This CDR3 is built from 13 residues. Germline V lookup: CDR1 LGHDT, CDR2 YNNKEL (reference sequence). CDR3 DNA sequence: TGTGCCAGCAGCCAACCCCCCGGCTTCGAGCAGTACTTC. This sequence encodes CASSQPPGFEQYF.

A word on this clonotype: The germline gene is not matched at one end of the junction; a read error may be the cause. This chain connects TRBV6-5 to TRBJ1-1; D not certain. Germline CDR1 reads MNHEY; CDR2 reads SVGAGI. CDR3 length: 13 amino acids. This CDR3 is CAISYSTMAEAFF. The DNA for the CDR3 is TGTGCCATCAGTTACTCGACGATGGCTGAAGCTTTCTTT.

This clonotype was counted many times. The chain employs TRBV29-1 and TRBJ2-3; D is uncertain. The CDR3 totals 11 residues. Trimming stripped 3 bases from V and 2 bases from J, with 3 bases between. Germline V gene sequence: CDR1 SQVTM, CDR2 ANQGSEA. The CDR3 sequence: CSVDTTDTQYF. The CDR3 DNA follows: TGCAGCGTTGACACCACAGATACGCAGTATTTT.

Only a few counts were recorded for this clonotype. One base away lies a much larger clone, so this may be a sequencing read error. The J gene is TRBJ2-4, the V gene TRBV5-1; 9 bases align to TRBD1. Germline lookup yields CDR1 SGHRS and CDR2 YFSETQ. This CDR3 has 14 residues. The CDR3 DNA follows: TGCGCCAGCAGCAGGGACAGGGCACAAAAAATTCAGTACTTC. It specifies CASSRDRAQKIQYF.

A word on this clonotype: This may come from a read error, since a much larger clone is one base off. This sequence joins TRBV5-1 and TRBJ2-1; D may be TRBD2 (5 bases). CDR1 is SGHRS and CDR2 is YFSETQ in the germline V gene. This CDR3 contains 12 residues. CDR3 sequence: CVSSPGSNEQFF. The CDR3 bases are TGCGTCAGCAGCCCGGGGAGCAATGAGCAGTTCTTC.

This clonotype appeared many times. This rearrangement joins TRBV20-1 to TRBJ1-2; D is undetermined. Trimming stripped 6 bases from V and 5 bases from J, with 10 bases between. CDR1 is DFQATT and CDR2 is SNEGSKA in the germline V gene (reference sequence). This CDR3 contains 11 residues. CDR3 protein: CSASEKYGYTF. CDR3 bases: TGCAGTGCCTCGGAGAAATATGGCTACACCTTC.

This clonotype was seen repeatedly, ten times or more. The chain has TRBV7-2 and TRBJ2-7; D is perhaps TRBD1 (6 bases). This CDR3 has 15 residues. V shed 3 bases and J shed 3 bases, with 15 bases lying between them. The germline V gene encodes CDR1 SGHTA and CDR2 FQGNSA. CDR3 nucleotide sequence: TGTGCCAGCAGCTTCGGGTCCAGGGGTTTCTACGAGCAGTACTTC. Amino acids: CASSFGSRGFYEQYF.

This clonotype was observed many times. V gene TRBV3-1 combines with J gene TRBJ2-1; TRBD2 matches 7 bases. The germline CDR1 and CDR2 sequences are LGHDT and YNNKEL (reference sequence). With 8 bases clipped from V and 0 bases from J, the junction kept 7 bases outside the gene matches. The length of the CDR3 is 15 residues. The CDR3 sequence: CASGGRGSSYNEQFF. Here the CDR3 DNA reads TGTGCCAGCGGCGGGCGGGGGAGCTCCTACAATGAGCAGTTCTTC.

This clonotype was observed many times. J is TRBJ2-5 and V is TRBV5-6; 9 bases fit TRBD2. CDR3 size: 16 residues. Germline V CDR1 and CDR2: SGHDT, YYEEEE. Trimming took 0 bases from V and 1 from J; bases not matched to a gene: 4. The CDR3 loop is CASSLVLAGTQETQYF. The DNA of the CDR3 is TGTGCCAGCAGCTTGGTGCTAGCGGGGACCCAAGAGACCCAGTACTTC.

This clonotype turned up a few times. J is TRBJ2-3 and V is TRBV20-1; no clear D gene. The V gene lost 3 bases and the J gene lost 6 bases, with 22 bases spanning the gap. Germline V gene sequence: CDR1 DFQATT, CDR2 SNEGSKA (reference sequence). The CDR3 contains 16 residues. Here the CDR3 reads CSASRRSLNYLDTQYF. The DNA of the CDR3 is TGCAGTGCTAGTCGGCGCAGCCTAAACTATTTGGATACGCAGTATTTT.

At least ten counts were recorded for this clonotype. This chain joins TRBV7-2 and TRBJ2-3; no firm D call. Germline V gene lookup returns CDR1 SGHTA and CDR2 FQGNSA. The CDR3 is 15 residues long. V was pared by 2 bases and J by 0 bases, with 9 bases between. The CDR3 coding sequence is TGTGCCAGCAGCTTATCCCCGGCTAGCACAGATACGCAGTATTTT. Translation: CASSLSPASTDTQYF.

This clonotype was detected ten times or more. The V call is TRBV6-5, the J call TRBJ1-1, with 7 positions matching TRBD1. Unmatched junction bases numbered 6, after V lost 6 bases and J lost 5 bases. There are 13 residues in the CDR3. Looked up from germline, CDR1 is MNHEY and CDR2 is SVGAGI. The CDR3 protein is CASRTGLGTEAFF. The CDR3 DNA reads TGTGCCAGCAGGACAGGGCTGGGGACTGAAGCTTTCTTT.

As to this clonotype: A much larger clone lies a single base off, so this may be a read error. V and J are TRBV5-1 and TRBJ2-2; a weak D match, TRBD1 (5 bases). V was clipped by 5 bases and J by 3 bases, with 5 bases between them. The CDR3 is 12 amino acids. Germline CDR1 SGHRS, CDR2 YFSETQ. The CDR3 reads CASRQDTGELFF. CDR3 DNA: TGCGCCAGCAGACAGGACACCGGGGAGCTGTTTTTT.

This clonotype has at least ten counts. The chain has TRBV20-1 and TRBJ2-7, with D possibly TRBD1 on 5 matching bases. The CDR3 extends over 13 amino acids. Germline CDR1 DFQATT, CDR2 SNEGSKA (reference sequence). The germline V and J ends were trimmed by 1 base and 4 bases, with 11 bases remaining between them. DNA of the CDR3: TGCAGTGCTAGAGCCCAGGGTATTTACGAGCAGTACTTC. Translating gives CSARAQGIYEQYF.

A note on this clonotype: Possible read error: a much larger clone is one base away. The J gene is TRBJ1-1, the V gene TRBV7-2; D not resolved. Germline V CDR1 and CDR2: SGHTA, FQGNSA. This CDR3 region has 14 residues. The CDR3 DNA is TGTGCCAGCAGCTTAGTTGGTACCTACACTGAAGATTTCTTT. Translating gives CASSLVGTYTEDFF.

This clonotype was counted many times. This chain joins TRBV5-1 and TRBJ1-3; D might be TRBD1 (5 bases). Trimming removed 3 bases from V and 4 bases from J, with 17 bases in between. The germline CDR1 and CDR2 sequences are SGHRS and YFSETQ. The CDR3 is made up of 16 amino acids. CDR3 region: CASSWGPTGAGNTIYF. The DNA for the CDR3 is TGCGCCAGCAGCTGGGGCCCTACAGGCGCAGGAAACACCATATATTTT.

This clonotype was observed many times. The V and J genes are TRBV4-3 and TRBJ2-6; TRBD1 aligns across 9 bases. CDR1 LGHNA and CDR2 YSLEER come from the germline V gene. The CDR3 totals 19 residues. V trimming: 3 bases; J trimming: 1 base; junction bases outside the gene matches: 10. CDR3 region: CASSQTLGQGGSGANVLTF. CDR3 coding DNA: TGCGCCAGCAGCCAGACATTGGGACAGGGAGGTTCTGGGGCCAACGTCCTGACTTTC.

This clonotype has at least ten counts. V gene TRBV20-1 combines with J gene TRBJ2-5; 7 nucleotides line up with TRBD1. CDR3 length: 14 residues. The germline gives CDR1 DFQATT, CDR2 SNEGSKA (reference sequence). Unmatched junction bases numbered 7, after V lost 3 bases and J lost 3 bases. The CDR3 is CSASVGTAKETQYF. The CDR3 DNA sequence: TGCAGTGCTAGTGTCGGGACAGCTAAAGAGACCCAGTACTTC.

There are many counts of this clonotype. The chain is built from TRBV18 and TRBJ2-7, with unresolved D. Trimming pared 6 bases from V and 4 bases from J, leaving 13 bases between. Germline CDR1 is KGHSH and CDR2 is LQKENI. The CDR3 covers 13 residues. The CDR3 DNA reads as TGTGCCAGCTCGGAGTACTACCAATACGAGCAGTACTTC. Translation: CASSEYYQYEQYF.

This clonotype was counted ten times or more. The CDR3 spells CSATDRDRGSDTQYF. CDR3 nucleotide sequence: TGCAGTGCAACAGACCGGGACAGGGGATCGGATACGCAGTATTTT. The chain has TRBV20-1 and TRBJ2-3; 10 bases match TRBD1. Germline V gene sequence: CDR1 DFQATT, CDR2 SNEGSKA (reference sequence). CDR3 length: 15 residues. V trimming: 6 bases; J trimming: 6 bases; junction bases outside the gene matches: 12.

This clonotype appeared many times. In nucleotides, the CDR3 is TGCGCCAGCAGCTTTAAATTTGCGGCGAACACCGGGGAGCTGTTTTTT. It translates to CASSFKFAANTGELFF. The rearrangement joins TRBV5-1 to TRBJ2-2; D is ambiguous. From germline, CDR1 is SGHRS and CDR2 YFSETQ. CDR3 size: 16 residues. V dropped 2 bases and J dropped 0 bases, with 11 bases sitting between them.

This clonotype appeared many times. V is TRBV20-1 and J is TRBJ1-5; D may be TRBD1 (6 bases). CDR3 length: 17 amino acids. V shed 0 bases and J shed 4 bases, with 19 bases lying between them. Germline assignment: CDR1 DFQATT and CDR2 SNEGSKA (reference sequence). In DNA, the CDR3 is TGCAGTGCTAGAGATGGGGGCCGGGAGGCGGATAATCAGCCCCAGCATTTT. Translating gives CSARDGGREADNQPQHF.

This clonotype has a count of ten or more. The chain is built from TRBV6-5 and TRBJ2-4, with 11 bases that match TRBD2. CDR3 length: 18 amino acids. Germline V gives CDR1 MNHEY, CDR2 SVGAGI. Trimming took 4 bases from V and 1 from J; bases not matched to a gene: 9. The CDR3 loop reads CASSFLAGGPPAKNIQYF. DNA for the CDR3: TGTGCCAGCAGTTTTTTAGCGGGGGGGCCGCCGGCCAAAAACATTCAGTACTTC.

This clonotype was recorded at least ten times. The CDR3 bases are TGTGCCAGCAGAACGGGACAGGGGGCGCGGTATGAGCAGTTCTTC. Protein product: CASRTGQGARYEQFF. The V and J genes are TRBV5-6 and TRBJ2-1, with 12 bases aligning to TRBD1. Germline values: CDR1 SGHDT, CDR2 YYEEEE. V shed 5 bases, J shed 8 bases, and the junction held 8 bases outside the gene matches. The CDR3 is made up of 15 amino acids.

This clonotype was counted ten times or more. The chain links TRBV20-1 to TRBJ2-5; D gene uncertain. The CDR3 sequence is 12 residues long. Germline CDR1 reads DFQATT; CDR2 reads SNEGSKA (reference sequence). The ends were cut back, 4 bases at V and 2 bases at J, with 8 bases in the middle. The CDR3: CSATRQQETQYF. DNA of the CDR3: TGCAGTGCTACCCGACAACAAGAGACCCAGTACTTC.

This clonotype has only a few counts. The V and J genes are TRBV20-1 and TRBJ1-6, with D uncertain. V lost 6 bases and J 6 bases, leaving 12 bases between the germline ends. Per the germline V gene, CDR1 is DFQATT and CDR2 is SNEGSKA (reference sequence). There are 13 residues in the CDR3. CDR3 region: CSATPGGNSPLHF. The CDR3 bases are TGCAGTGCCACACCCGGTGGTAATTCACCCCTCCACTTT.

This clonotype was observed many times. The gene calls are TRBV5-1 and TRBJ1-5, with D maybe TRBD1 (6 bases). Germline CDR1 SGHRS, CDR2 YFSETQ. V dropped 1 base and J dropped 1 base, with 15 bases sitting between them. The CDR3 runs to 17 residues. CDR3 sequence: CASSLRPGESSNQPQHF. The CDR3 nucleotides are TGCGCCAGCAGCTTGCGCCCAGGGGAATCGAGCAATCAGCCCCAGCATTTT.

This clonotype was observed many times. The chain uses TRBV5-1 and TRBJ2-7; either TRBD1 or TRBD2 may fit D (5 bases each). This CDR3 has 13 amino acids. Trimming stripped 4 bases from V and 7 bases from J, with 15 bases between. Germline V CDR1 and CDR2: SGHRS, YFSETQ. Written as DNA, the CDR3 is TGCGCCAGCAGCACAGACAGAGGAGGAGAGCAGTACTTC. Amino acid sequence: CASSTDRGGEQYF.

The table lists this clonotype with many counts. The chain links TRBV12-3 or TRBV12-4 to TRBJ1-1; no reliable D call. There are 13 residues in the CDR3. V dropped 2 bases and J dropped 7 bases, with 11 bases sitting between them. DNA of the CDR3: TGTGCCAGCAGTTTAATTCGCGGCGGTGAAGCTTTCTTT. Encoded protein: CASSLIRGGEAFF.